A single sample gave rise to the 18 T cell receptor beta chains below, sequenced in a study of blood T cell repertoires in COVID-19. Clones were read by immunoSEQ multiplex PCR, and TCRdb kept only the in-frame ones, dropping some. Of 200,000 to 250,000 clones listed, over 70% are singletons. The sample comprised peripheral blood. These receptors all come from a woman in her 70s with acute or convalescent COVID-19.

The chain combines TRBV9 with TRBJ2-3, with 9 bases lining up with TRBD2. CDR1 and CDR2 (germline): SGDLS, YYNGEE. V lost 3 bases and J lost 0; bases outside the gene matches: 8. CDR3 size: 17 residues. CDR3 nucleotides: TGTGCCAGCAGCGGAGAACTAGCGGGTTATAGCACAGATACGCAGTATTTT. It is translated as CASSGELAGYSTDTQYF.

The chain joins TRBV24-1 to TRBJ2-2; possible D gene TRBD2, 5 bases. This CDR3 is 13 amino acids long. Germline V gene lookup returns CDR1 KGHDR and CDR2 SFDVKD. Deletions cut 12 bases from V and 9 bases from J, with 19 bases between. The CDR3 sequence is CASPMSLTRELFF. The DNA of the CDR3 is TGTGCCTCTCCGATGAGTCTGACTAGGGAGCTGTTTTTT.

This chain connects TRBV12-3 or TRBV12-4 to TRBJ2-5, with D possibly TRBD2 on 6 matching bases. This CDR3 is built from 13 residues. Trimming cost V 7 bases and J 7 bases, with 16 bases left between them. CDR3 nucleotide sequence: TGTGCCAGCACCGAATGGGGGGACGGGACCCAGTACTTC. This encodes CASTEWGDGTQYF.

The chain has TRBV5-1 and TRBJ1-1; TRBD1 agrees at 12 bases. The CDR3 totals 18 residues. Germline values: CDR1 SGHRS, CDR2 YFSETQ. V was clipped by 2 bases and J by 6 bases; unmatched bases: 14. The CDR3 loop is CASSLTPGQGARGPEAFF. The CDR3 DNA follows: TGCGCCAGCAGCTTAACTCCGGGACAGGGGGCCAGGGGACCTGAAGCTTTCTTT.

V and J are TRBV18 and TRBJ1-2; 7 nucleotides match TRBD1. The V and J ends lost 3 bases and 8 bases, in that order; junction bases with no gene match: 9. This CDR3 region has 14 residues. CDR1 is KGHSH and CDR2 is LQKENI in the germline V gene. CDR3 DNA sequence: TGTGCCAGCTCACCCCTTACAGGGGAGACGGGCTACACCTTC. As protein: CASSPLTGETGYTF.

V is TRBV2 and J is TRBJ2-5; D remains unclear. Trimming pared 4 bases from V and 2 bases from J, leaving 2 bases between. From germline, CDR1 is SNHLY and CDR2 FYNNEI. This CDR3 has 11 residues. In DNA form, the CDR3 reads TGTGCCAGCAGTGTACAAGAGACCCAGTACTTC. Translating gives CASSVQETQYF. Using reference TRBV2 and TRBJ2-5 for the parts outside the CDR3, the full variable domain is EPEVTQTPSHQVTQMGQEVILRCVPISNHLYFYWYRQILGQKVEFLVSFYNNEISEKSEIFDDQFSVERPDGSNFTLKIRSTKLEDSAMYFCASSVQETQYFGPGTRLLVL.

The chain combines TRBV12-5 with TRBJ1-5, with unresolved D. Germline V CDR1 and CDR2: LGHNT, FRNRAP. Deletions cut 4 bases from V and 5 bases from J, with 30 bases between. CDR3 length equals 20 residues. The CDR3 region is CASGSAPSNQVYLVHQPQHF. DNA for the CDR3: TGTGCTAGTGGTTCCGCACCCTCCAATCAGGTGTATTTGGTTCATCAGCCCCAGCATTTT. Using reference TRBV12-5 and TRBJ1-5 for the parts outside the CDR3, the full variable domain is DARVTQTPRHKVTEMGQEVTMRCQPILGHNTVFWYRQTMMQGLELLAYFRNRAPLDDSGMPKDRFSAEMPDATLATLKIQPSEPRDSAVYFCASGSAPSNQVYLVHQPQHFGDGTRLSIL.

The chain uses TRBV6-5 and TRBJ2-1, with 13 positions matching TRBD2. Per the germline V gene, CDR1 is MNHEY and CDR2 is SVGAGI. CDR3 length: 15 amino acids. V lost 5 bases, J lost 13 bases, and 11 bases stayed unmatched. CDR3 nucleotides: TGTGCCAGCAGTACAAGGACTAGCGGGGGAGATAATCAGTTCTTC. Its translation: CASSTRTSGGDNQFF.

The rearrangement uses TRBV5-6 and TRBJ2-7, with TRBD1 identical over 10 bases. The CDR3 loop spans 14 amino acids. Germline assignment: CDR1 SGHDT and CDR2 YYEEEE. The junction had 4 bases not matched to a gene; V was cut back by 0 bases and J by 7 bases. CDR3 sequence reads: CASSLGQGAREQYF. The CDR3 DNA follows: TGTGCCAGCAGCTTGGGACAGGGGGCGAGGGAGCAGTACTTC.

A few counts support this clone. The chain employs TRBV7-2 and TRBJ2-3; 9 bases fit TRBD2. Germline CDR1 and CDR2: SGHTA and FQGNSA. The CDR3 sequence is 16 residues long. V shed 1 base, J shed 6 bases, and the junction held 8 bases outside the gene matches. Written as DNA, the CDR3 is TGTGCCAGCAGCTTAGGCCCTAGCGGGGTCTTGGATACGCAGTATTTT. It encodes CASSLGPSGVLDTQYF.

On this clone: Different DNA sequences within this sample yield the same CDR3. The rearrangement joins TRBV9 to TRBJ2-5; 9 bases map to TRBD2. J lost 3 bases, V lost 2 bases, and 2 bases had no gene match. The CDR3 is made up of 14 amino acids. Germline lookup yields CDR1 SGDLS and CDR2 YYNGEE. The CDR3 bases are TGTGCCAGCAGCGTTAGCGGGGGCGAAGAGACCCAGTACTTC. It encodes CASSVSGGEETQYF.

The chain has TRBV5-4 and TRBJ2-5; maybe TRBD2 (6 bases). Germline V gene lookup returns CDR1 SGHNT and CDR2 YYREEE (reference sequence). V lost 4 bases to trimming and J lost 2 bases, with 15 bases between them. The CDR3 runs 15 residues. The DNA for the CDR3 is TGTGCCAGCAGCCGGAGGGTTGGCGTTCAAGAGACCCAGTACTTC. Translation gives CASSRRVGVQETQYF.

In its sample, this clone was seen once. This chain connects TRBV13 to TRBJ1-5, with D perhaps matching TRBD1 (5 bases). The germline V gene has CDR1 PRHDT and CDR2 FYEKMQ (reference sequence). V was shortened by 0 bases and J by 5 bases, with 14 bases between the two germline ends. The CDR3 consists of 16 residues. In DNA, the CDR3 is TGTGCCAGCAGCTTAGGCCGCGGGACGGGGGATCAGCCCCAGCATTTT. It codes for CASSLGRGTGDQPQHF.

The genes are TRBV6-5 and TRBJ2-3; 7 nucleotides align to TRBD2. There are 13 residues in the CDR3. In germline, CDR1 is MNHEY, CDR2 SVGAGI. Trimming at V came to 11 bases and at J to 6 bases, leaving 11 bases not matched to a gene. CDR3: CAGSAGVRDTQYF. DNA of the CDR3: TGTGCCGGCTCCGCGGGGGTGAGGGATACGCAGTATTTT.

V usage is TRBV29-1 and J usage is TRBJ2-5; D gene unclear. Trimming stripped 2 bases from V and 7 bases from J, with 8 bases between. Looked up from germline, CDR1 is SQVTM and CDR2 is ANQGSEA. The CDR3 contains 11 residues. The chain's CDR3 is CSVESLGTQYF. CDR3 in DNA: TGCAGCGTTGAAAGCCTAGGGACCCAGTACTTC.

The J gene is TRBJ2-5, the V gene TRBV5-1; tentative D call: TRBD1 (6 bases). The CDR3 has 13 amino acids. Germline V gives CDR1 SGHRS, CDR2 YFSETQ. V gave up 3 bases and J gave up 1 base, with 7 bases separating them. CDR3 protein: CASSSTGQETQYF. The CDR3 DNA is TGCGCCAGCAGCTCGACAGGCCAAGAGACCCAGTACTTC.

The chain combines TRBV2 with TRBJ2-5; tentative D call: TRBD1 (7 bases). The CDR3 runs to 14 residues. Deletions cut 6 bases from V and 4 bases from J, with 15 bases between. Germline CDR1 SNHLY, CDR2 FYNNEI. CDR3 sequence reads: CASRAQGRGETQYF. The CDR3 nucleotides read TGTGCCAGCAGAGCACAGGGGCGGGGAGAGACCCAGTACTTC.

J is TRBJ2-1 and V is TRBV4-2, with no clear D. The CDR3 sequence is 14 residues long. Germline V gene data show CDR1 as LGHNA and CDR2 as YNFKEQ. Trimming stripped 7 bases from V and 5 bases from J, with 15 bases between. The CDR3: CASTGWYLDNEQFF. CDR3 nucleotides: TGTGCCAGCACGGGCTGGTATTTGGACAATGAGCAGTTCTTC.